Below are 30 T cell receptor beta chains sequenced from a single sample in a study of early T cells in non-severe SARS-CoV-2 infection. TCRdb used MiXCR to reprocess the 5' RACE reads, holding one entry per CDR3 protein. The table includes some 54,000 distinct CDR3 sequences, roughly 10% detected once. The source material was whole blood. The receptors derive from an adult who was a healthcare worker with PCR-confirmed SARS-CoV-2 infection or an uninfected control (not recorded which).

The chain uses TRBV29-1 and TRBJ1-2; 7 bases are a match to TRBD1. The germline CDR1 and CDR2 sequences are SQVTM and ANQGSEA. Trimming removed 3 bases from V and 8 bases from J; junction bases left unmatched: 6. The CDR3 consists of 12 residues. CDR3 protein: CSVEEQGPGYTF. In nucleotides, the CDR3 is TGCAGCGTTGAGGAACAGGGGCCAGGCTACACCTTC. The full variable domain, completed using reference TRBV29-1 and TRBJ1-2, is SAVISQKPSRDICQRGTSLTIQCQVDSQVTMMFWYRQQPGQSLTLIATANQGSEATYESGFVIDKFPISRPNLTFSTLTVSNMSPEDSSIYLCSVEEQGPGYTFGSGTRLTVV.

This clonotype showed up many times. The rearrangement joins TRBV12-3 or TRBV12-4 to TRBJ2-1; TRBD1 matches 12 bases. CDR3 length equals 17 residues. V trimming: 6 bases; J trimming: 7 bases; junction bases outside the gene matches: 13. DNA for the CDR3: TGTGCCAGCAGCCGTCTCGCCCGGGACAGGGGGCGTAATGAGCAGTTCTTC. As protein: CASSRLARDRGRNEQFF.

This clonotype was counted many times. The V and J genes are TRBV29-1 and TRBJ2-7, with 8 bases identical to TRBD1. CDR1 and CDR2 (germline): SQVTM, ANQGSEA. The CDR3 extends over 14 amino acids. The J segment lost 2 bases and the V segment lost 1 base, leaving 4 bases of the junction unmatched. The CDR3 DNA follows: TGCAGCGTTGAAGCGGGGACAGGTACCTACGAGCAGTACTTC. Amino acids: CSVEAGTGTYEQYF.

This clonotype was recorded many times. The chain's CDR3 is CASSSTGQFSGNTIYF. The CDR3 bases are TGTGCCAGCAGCTCCACCGGACAGTTTTCTGGAAACACCATATATTTT. This rearrangement joins TRBV3-1 to TRBJ1-3; weak D call: TRBD1 (6 bases). The V end lost 5 bases, the J end lost 1 base, and 15 bases lay between the germline ends. Germline lookup yields CDR1 LGHDT and CDR2 YNNKEL (reference sequence). This CDR3 is 16 amino acids long.

This clonotype was picked up many times. V gene TRBV6-5 combines with J gene TRBJ2-3; possibly TRBD1 or TRBD2 for D (6 bases each). The CDR3 sequence is 14 residues long. Germline V lookup: CDR1 MNHEY, CDR2 SVGAGI. V lost 6 bases, J lost 3 bases, and 13 bases lay in between. CDR3 sequence reads: CASRSLGGTDTQYF. CDR3 bases: TGTGCCAGCAGGTCATTAGGGGGGACAGATACGCAGTATTTT.

The V and J genes are TRBV20-1 and TRBJ2-7; 7 positions match TRBD2. The CDR3 runs 12 residues. With 5 bases clipped from V and 5 bases from J, the junction kept 6 bases outside the gene matches. Germline CDR1 is DFQATT and CDR2 is SNEGSKA (reference sequence). The CDR3 DNA reads TGCAGTGCTGCACTAGCGATCCACGAGCAGTACTTC. Residues: CSAALAIHEQYF.

This sequence joins TRBV4-2 and TRBJ2-1; 7 nucleotides align to TRBD1. CDR1 is LGHNA and CDR2 is YNFKEQ in the germline V gene. CDR3 length: 16 residues. Trimming cost V 3 bases and J 3 bases; bases outside gene matches: 8. For the CDR3, the DNA is TGTGCCAGCAGCCAGGACGACAGGGAACACTACAATGAGCAGTTCTTC. It specifies CASSQDDREHYNEQFF.

This clonotype was found many times. The chain recombines TRBV5-4 with TRBJ1-1, with a weak D call TRBD1 (6 bases). CDR3 length equals 12 residues. The V gene's germline CDR1 is SGHNT and CDR2 YYREEE (reference sequence). The V gene lost 1 base and the J gene lost 7 bases, with 8 bases spanning the gap. The CDR3 here is CASSLQGLEAFF. The CDR3 nucleotides read TGTGCCAGCAGCTTGCAGGGGCTTGAAGCTTTCTTT.

The sample holds many counts of this clonotype. This chain links TRBV29-1 with TRBJ1-1, with D unresolved. Per the germline V gene, CDR1 is SQVTM and CDR2 is ANQGSEA. The CDR3 sequence is 12 residues long. Trimming took 4 bases from V and 7 from J, leaving 13 bases between them. The chain's CDR3 is CSVALSMIEAFF. CDR3 sequence (DNA): TGCAGCGTTGCCCTGAGCATGATTGAAGCTTTCTTT. Complete variable domain (other parts from reference TRBV29-1 and TRBJ1-1): SAVISQKPSRDICQRGTSLTIQCQVDSQVTMMFWYRQQPGQSLTLIATANQGSEATYESGFVIDKFPISRPNLTFSTLTVSNMSPEDSSIYLCSVALSMIEAFFGQGTRLTVV.

This clonotype has at least ten counts. The rearrangement links TRBV4-3 to TRBJ1-1; D not resolved. The CDR3 sequence is 13 residues long. The germline V and J ends were trimmed by 0 bases and 1 base, with 3 bases remaining between them. CDR1 and CDR2 from the germline V gene are LGHNA and YSLEER. The CDR3 protein is CASSQDRNTEAFF. CDR3 sequence (DNA): TGCGCCAGCAGCCAAGACAGGAACACTGAAGCTTTCTTT.

This clonotype was seen many times. CDR3 DNA sequence: TGTGCCAGCAGCTTATTAGCTAGCGGGAACTCCTACGAGCAGTACTTC. Residues: CASSLLASGNSYEQYF. V is TRBV7-3 and J is TRBJ2-7, with 9 bases fitting TRBD2. Trimming cost V 2 bases and J 0 bases; bases outside gene matches: 5. Germline values: CDR1 SGHTA, CDR2 FQGTGA. The CDR3 contains 16 residues.

This clonotype was observed at least ten times. CDR3 in amino acids: CASSHLTGDSPLHF. CDR3 sequence (DNA): TGTGCCAGCAGCCATTTGACCGGGGATTCACCCCTCCACTTT. This chain links TRBV3-1 with TRBJ1-6; D call uncertain. Trimming removed 3 bases at V and 8 bases at J, with 11 bases between. The V gene's germline CDR1 is LGHDT and CDR2 YNNKEL (reference sequence). The CDR3 spans 14 residues.

At least ten counts were recorded for this clonotype. This sequence joins TRBV27 and TRBJ2-7; 8 positions agree with TRBD1. Germline assignment: CDR1 MNHEY and CDR2 SMNVEV (reference sequence). The CDR3 spans 15 residues. Losses at the gene ends were 4 bases for V and 4 bases for J; bases not matched to a gene: 9. The CDR3 DNA reads as TGTGCCAGCAGTTACGTCTTGACAGGGGAATACGAGCAGTACTTC. Protein sequence: CASSYVLTGEYEQYF.

This clonotype was observed at least ten times. One junction end disagrees with the germline gene, perhaps due to a read error. The chain links TRBV20-1 to TRBJ2-1, with 7 bases fitting TRBD1. Germline V gene sequence: CDR1 DFQATT, CDR2 SNEGSKA (reference sequence). The CDR3 contains 11 residues. The DNA of the CDR3 is TGCAGTGCTAGAGATGACAGGGTCTATAGGTTC. It yields the protein CSARDDRVYRF.

This clonotype was seen at least ten times. The chain employs TRBV4-2 and TRBJ1-5, with 12 bases matching TRBD1. This CDR3 contains 19 residues. J gave up 0 bases and V 2 bases, and 8 bases lay outside the gene matches. Germline CDR1 LGHNA, CDR2 YNFKEQ. CDR3 sequence: CASSQLYGTGGFSNQPQHF. The CDR3 DNA sequence: TGTGCCAGCAGCCAATTGTATGGGACAGGGGGCTTTAGCAATCAGCCCCAGCATTTT.

This clonotype was counted only a few times. V and J are TRBV4-2 and TRBJ2-2; 12 bases line up with TRBD2. The V segment lost 5 bases and the J segment 4 bases; nucleotides outside the gene matches: 8. CDR1 is LGHNA, CDR2 YNFKEQ, per germline. The CDR3 is made up of 17 amino acids. CDR3 sequence: CASSTRLAGEGTGELFF. In DNA form, the CDR3 reads TGTGCCAGCAGCACCCGACTAGCGGGAGAGGGCACCGGGGAGCTGTTTTTT.

This clonotype was observed a few times. The rearrangement links TRBV20-1 to TRBJ2-3; perhaps TRBD1 as D (10 bases). The CDR3 has 15 residues. V dropped 6 bases and J dropped 4 bases, with 20 bases sitting between them. CDR1 is DFQATT and CDR2 is SNEGSKA in the germline V gene (reference sequence). CDR3: CSAESSGTGADTQYF. Here the CDR3 DNA reads TGCAGTGCCGAATCTAGCGGGACAGGGGCAGATACGCAGTATTTT.

CDR3 sequence (DNA): TGCGCCAGCAGCTCCTCTAGCGGGAAAACCGGGGAGCTGTTTTTT. As protein: CASSSSSGKTGELFF. The V and J genes are TRBV5-1 and TRBJ2-2; 9 bases map to TRBD2. This CDR3 has 15 residues. The germline gives CDR1 SGHRS, CDR2 YFSETQ. Trimming at V came to 3 bases and at J to 5 bases, leaving 5 bases not matched to a gene.

This clonotype was observed many times. The chain employs TRBV10-3 and TRBJ2-7; TRBD2 matches 9 bases. CDR3 length: 15 amino acids. Germline V gene lookup returns CDR1 ENHRY and CDR2 SYGVKD. Germline trimming cut 8 bases from V and 6 bases from J; bases unmatched to any gene: 14. The CDR3, as DNA: TGTGCCATCGCTCGTCCCGGGAGCGGGAGGAGCGAGCAGTACTTC. Residues: CAIARPGSGRSEQYF.

This clonotype was counted many times. The V gene is TRBV12-3 or TRBV12-4, the J gene TRBJ1-2, with TRBD1 as a possible D gene (6 bases). Trimming took 3 bases from V and 3 from J, leaving 8 bases between them. This CDR3 is built from 13 residues. In DNA, the CDR3 is TGTGCCAGCAGTTTTGAGGGGGACTATGGCTACACCTTC. Residues: CASSFEGDYGYTF.

This clonotype was detected ten times or more. V and J are TRBV11-1 and TRBJ2-1, with 10 bases identical to TRBD2. CDR1 and CDR2 (germline): SGHAT, FQDESV (reference sequence). The CDR3 contains 15 residues. Trimming removed 5 bases from V and 8 bases from J; junction bases left unmatched: 9. The CDR3 DNA reads TGTGCCAGCAGCCTCGCGCTAGCGGGAGACGATGAGCAGTTCTTC. It codes for CASSLALAGDDEQFF.

This clonotype appeared many times. J is TRBJ2-2 and V is TRBV3-2. TRBV3-2 is annotated as a pseudogene. The CDR3 is 15 residues long. Written as DNA, the CDR3 is TGTGCCAGCAGCCAAGATCGAAATCCCACCGGGGAGCTGTTTTTT. This gives the protein CASSQDRNPTGELFF.

This clonotype appeared many times. V is TRBV27 and J is TRBJ2-4; D might be TRBD1 or TRBD2, each matching 5 bases. CDR3 length equals 21 residues. Germline V CDR1 and CDR2: MNHEY, SMNVEV (reference sequence). With 0 bases removed from V and 3 bases from J, the gap between germline ends came to 27 bases. CDR3 loop: CASSLSLEGSENLAGKNIQYF. CDR3 DNA sequence: TGTGCCAGCAGTTTATCACTCGAGGGGTCAGAAAACCTTGCGGGCAAAAACATTCAGTACTTC.

This clonotype was found a few times. The chain couples TRBV6-5 to TRBJ2-7; TRBD2 aligns across 8 bases. The CDR3 sequence is 14 residues long. CDR1 and CDR2 from the germline V gene are MNHEY and SVGAGI. The junction had 8 bases not matched to a gene; V was cut back by 5 bases and J by 5 bases. CDR3 sequence: CASSPGTSPDEQYF. The CDR3 nucleotides read TGTGCCAGCAGTCCCGGGACTAGTCCCGACGAGCAGTACTTC.

This clonotype was counted only a few times. The chain recombines TRBV5-1 with TRBJ2-2, with D unclear. The CDR3 covers 15 residues. Germline loops: CDR1 SGHRS, CDR2 YFSETQ. V was pared by 7 bases and J by 0 bases, with 13 bases between. In DNA, the CDR3 is TGCGCCAGCGGGTATTACGGCTCGAACACCGGGGAGCTGTTTTTT. It translates to CASGYYGSNTGELFF. Drawing the rest from reference TRBV5-1 and TRBJ2-2, the complete variable domain is KAGVTQTPRYLIKTRGQQVTLSCSPISGHRSVSWYQQTPGQGLQFLFEYFSETQRNKGNFPGRFSGRQFSNSRSEMNVSTLELGDSALYLCASGYYGSNTGELFFGEGSRLTVL.

There are a few counts of this clonotype. The chain employs TRBV3-1 and TRBJ2-1, with D possibly being TRBD2 (6 bases). Per germline, CDR1 LGHDT and CDR2 YNNKEL (reference sequence). The CDR3 extends over 12 amino acids. V was cut by 1 base and J by 8 bases, with 6 bases left in between. The CDR3 here is CASSQGGDEQFF. The CDR3 DNA follows: TGTGCCAGCAGCCAAGGCGGGGATGAGCAGTTCTTC.

A few counts support this clonotype. The V and J genes are TRBV28 and TRBJ2-5; TRBD2 is a possible D gene (6 bases). The V and J ends lost 8 bases and 5 bases respectively, with 21 bases between them. The CDR3 is made up of 15 amino acids. CDR1 is MDHEN and CDR2 is SYDVKM in the germline V gene. DNA for the CDR3: TGTGCCAGCCAGGAGTCCGGATCTCGGGAGGAGACCCAGTACTTC. As protein: CASQESGSREETQYF.

V gene TRBV20-1 combines with J gene TRBJ2-1; the match to TRBD2 covers 11 bases. V was clipped by 6 bases and J by 4 bases; unmatched bases: 14. Germline assignment: CDR1 DFQATT and CDR2 SNEGSKA (reference sequence). The CDR3 has 17 amino acids. CDR3 in DNA: TGCAGTGCCCATTCCCTTCTGGCTAGCGGGAGGTACAATGAGCAGTTCTTC. Residues: CSAHSLLASGRYNEQFF.

This clonotype was observed many times. The chain is built from TRBV3-1 and TRBJ1-1, with a weak D call TRBD1 (5 bases). Germline CDR1 is LGHDT and CDR2 is YNNKEL (reference sequence). V dropped 4 bases and J dropped 3 bases, with 9 bases sitting between them. The CDR3 consists of 13 residues. CDR3 nucleotide sequence: TGTGCCAGCAGCCGACAAGGGGACACTGAAGCTTTCTTT. Its protein product is CASSRQGDTEAFF.

This sequence joins TRBV4-3 and TRBJ2-3; D might be TRBD2 (6 bases). CDR1 LGHNA and CDR2 YSLEER come from the germline V gene. The CDR3 totals 16 residues. With 0 bases removed from V and 4 bases from J, the gap between germline ends came to 14 bases. The CDR3: CASSQDLPGAADTQYF. DNA for the CDR3: TGCGCCAGCAGCCAAGATCTTCCGGGAGCCGCAGATACGCAGTATTTT.